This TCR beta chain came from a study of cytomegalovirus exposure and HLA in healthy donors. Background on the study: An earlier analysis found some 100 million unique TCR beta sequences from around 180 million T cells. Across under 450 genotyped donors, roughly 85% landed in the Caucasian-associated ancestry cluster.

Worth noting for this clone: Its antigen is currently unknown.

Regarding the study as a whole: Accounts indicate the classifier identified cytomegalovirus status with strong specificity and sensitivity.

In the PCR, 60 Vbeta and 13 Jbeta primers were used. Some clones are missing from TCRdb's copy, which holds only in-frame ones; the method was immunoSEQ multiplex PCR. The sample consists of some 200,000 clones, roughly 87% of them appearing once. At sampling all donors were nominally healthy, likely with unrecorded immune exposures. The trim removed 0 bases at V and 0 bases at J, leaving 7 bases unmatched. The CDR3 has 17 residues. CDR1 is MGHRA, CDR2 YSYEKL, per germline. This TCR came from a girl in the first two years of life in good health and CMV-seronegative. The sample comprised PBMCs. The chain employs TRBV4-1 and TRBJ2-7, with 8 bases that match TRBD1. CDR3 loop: CASSQDRNRGSSYEQYF. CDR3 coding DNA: TGCGCCAGCAGCCAAGACAGAAACAGGGGGAGCTCCTACGAGCAGTACTTC.